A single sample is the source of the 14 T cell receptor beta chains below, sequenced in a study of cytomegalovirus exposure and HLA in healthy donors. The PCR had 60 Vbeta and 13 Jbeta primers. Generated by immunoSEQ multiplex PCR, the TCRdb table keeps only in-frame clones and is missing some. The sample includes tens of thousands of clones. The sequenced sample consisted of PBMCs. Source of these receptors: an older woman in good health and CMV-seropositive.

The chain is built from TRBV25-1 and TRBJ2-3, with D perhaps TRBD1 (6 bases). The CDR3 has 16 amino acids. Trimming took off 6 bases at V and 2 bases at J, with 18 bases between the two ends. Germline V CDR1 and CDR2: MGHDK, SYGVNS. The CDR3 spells CASSPTGRTLTDTQYF. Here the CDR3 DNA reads TGTGCCAGCAGCCCGACAGGTCGAACCCTCACAGATACGCAGTATTTT.

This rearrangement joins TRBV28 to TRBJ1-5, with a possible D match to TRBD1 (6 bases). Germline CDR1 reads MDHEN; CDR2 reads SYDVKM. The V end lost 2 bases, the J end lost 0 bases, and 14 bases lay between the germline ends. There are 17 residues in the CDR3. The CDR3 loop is CASSLPTRGHSNQPQHF. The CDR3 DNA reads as TGTGCCAGCAGTTTACCGACCAGGGGCCATAGCAATCAGCCCCAGCATTTT.

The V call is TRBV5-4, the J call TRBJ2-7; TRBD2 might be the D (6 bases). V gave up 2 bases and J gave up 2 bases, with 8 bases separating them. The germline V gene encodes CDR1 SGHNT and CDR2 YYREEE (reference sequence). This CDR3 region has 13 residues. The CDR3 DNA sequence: TGTGCCAGCAGCTTAACGGGGGCCTACGAGCAGTACTTC. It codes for CASSLTGAYEQYF.

The CDR3 here is CASRRDRAQETQYF. In DNA, the CDR3 is TGTGCCTCACGCCGGGACAGGGCGCAAGAGACCCAGTACTTC. The chain has TRBV10-3 and TRBJ2-5; 9 bases are shared with TRBD1. V trimming: 11 bases; J trimming: 2 bases; junction bases outside the gene matches: 9. The length of the CDR3 is 14 residues. Germline V gene sequence: CDR1 ENHRY, CDR2 SYGVKD.

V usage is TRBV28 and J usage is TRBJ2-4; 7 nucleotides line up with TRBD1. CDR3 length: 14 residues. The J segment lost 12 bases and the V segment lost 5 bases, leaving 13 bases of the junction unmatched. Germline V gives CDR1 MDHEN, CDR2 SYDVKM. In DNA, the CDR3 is TGTGCCAGCAGTCGAGAGGACAGGAGAAGCCGTCAGTACTTC. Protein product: CASSREDRRSRQYF.

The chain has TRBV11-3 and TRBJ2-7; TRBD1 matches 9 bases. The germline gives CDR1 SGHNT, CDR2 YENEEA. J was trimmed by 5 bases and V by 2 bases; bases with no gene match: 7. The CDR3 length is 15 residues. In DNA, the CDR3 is TGTGCCAGCAGCTTATCGACAGGGGGAAAAAACGAGCAGTACTTC. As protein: CASSLSTGGKNEQYF.

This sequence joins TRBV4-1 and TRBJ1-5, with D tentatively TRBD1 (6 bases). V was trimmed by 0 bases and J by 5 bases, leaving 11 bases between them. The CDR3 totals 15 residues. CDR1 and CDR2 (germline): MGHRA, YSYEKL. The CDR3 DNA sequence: TGCGCCAGCAGCCAAGACGGACAGTTTGATCAGCCCCAGCATTTT. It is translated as CASSQDGQFDQPQHF.

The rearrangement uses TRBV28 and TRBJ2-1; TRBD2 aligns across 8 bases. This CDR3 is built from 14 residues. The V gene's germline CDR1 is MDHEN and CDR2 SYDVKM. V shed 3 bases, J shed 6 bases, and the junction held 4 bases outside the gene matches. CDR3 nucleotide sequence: TGTGCCAGCAGTTTCCGGGGGGGCCGCAATGAGCAGTTCTTC. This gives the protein CASSFRGGRNEQFF.

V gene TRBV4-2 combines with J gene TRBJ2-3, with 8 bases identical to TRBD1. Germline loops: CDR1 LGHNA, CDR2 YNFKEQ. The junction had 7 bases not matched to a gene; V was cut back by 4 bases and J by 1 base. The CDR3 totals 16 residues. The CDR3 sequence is CASSLLSDRGTDTQYF. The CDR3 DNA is TGTGCCAGCAGCCTCCTATCGGACAGGGGCACAGATACGCAGTATTTT.

CDR3 DNA sequence: TGTGCCAGCAGTTTTCTGCCAGGGACTAGCGAAGAGACCCAGTACTTC. This translates into CASSFLPGTSEETQYF. The V and J genes are TRBV27 and TRBJ2-5; TRBD2 aligns across 10 bases. This CDR3 has 16 residues. Per the germline V gene, CDR1 is MNHEY and CDR2 is SMNVEV (reference sequence). After removal of 3 bases from V and 3 bases from J, the junction contained 7 bases not matched to a gene.

The CDR3 spells CASSLDLAGGNEQFF. Here the CDR3 DNA reads TGTGCCAGCAGCTTAGACCTAGCGGGGGGAAATGAGCAGTTCTTC. V gene TRBV11-3 combines with J gene TRBJ2-1; 11 bases match TRBD2. This CDR3 has 15 residues. The V and J ends lost 0 bases and 7 bases, in that order; junction bases with no gene match: 2. Germline lookup yields CDR1 SGHNT and CDR2 YENEEA. Full variable domain (missing parts from reference TRBV11-3 and TRBJ2-1): EAGVVQSPRYKIIEKKQPVAFWCNPISGHNTLYWYLQNLGQGPELLIRYENEEAVDDSQLPKDRFSAERLKGVDSTLKIQPAELGDSAVYLCASSLDLAGGNEQFFGPGTRLTVL.

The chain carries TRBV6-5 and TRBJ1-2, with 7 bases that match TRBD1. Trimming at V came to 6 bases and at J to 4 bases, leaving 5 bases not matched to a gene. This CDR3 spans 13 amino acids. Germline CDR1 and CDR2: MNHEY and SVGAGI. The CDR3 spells CASRRDSAYGYTF. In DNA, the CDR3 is TGTGCCAGCAGACGGGACAGCGCCTATGGCTACACCTTC.

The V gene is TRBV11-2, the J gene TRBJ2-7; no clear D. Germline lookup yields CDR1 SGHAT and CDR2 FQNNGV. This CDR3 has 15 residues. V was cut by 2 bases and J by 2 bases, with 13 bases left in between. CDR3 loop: CASSLFRQTTYEQYF. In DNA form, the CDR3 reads TGTGCCAGCAGCTTATTCCGTCAGACAACCTACGAGCAGTACTTC.

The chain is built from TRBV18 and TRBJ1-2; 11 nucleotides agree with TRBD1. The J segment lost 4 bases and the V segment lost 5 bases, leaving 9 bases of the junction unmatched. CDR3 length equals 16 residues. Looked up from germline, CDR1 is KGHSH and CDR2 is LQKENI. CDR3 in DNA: TGTGCCAGCTCATTGGGACAGGGGGTCTCCGTCTATGGCTACACCTTC. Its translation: CASSLGQGVSVYGYTF.